Only a few counts were recorded for the clone carrying this TCR beta chain. The antigen is unknown. These data originate in a study of CD8 T cells in ankylosing spondylitis. General study findings and limits: Blood of patients with ankylosing spondylitis appeared to be characterized by a TCR beta motif of about eight highly homologous variants. Reactive arthritis synovial fluid and blood previously showed some of these motif variants.

The TCR beta libraries were generated through quantitative 5'-RACE incorporating molecular barcodes. TCRdb re-derived calls from the 5' RACE reads in MiXCR, one entry per CDR3 protein. The sample includes roughly 490,000 distinct CDR3 sequences, about 5.4% of them seen just once. Germline lookup yields CDR1 SEHNR and CDR2 FQNEAQ (reference sequence). Trimming cost V 6 bases and J 2 bases, with 13 bases left between them. CDR3 length: 14 amino acids. The chain uses TRBV7-9 and TRBJ2-5, with a possible D match to TRBD2 (6 bases). Sequenced sample: blood, either unsorted or a sorted T cell fraction (not recorded which). The clonotype originates from a male donor with ankylosing spondylitis. The CDR3 sequence: CASRKIGGQETQYF. DNA of the CDR3: TGTGCCAGCAGAAAGATCGGGGGACAAGAGACCCAGTACTTC.